What follows is one T cell receptor (beta chain) and its context. V lost 3 bases and J 6 bases, leaving 8 bases between the germline ends. This CDR3 spans 13 amino acids. CDR1 and CDR2 (germline): SGHNT, YENEEA. This entry belongs to a study of blood T cell repertoires in COVID-19. Clones were sequenced by immunoSEQ multiplex PCR, and TCRdb holds only the in-frame ones, with some missing. The table records over 450,000 clones, about 88% of them present only once. This TCR derives from a man between 18 and 35 years old with COVID-19, enrolled during active disease. The sample comprised peripheral blood. This chain joins TRBV11-3 and TRBJ2-2; D is perhaps TRBD2 (5 bases). The DNA for the CDR3 is TGTGCCAGCAGCTTCGAGGGTGCCGGGGAGCTGTTTTTT. Encoded protein: CASSFEGAGELFF.